The rows below give T cell receptor beta chains drawn from one sample of a study of metastatic and nonmetastatic thyroid tumors. TCRdb reanalyzed the PCR reads with MiXCR. The table includes about 30,000 clones, roughly a tenth detected once. Sequencing was done on a sample of blood. These receptors all stem from a female donor with papillary thyroid cancer or a benign thyroid nodule (not recorded which). Some clones in this sample may be carry-over from other donors' samples. Both conserved end residues are part of each CDR3. D genes are given only for firm matches. Clone size appears in some rows only: once, few, many, or a class for an expanded clone.

j_call d_call v_call clone_size cdr3_aa cdr3_nt
TRBJ2-1 TRBD2 TRBV6-1 few CASSRPGLAVANEQFF TGTGCCAGCAGTAGACCGGGACTAGCCGTTGCTAATGAGCAGTTCTTC
TRBJ2-3 - TRBV20-1 - CSASLPWGEDTQYF TGCAGTGCCTCCCTACCCTGGGGGGAAGATACGCAGTATTTT
TRBJ2-1 TRBD2 TRBV7-2 many CASSSWTSGYNEQFF TGTGCCAGCAGCTCCTGGACTAGCGGGTACAATGAGCAGTTCTTC
TRBJ2-3 - TRBV9 - CASTAGDITDTQYF TGTGCCAGCACCGCCGGCGATATTACAGATACGCAGTATTTT
TRBJ2-1 TRBD1 TRBV6-5 medium-sized CASRWTGGAGSYNEQFF TGTGCCAGCCGCTGGACAGGGGGCGCGGGGTCCTACAATGAGCAGTTCTTC
TRBJ2-7 - TRBV12-5 many CASGLVETTLYEQYF TGTGCTAGTGGTTTGGTTGAGACTACTCTCTACGAGCAGTACTTC
TRBJ1-3 - TRBV12-3/TRBV12-4 many CASSASSGNTIYF TGTGCCAGCAGCGCCTCCAGTGGAAACACCATATATTTT
TRBJ2-5 - TRBV6-1 few CASSQGGSGGLGETQYF TGTGCCAGCAGCCAAGGGGGGAGCGGAGGTCTTGGGGAGACCCAGTACTTC
TRBJ2-5 - TRBV6-1 many CASSTQGGEETQYF TGTGCCAGCAGTACCCAGGGTGGAGAAGAGACCCAGTACTTC
TRBJ2-7 TRBD1 TRBV28 few CASSPPSGTGVAYEQYF TGTGCCAGCAGCCCCCCTTCCGGGACAGGGGTAGCCTACGAGCAGTACTTC
TRBJ2-7 - TRBV28 many CASSTSPGTTYEQYF TGTGCCAGCAGTACCTCTCCCGGGACGACCTACGAGCAGTACTTC
TRBJ2-7 - TRBV28 - CARRTTKWSYEQYF TGTGCCAGAAGAACTACAAAGTGGAGCTACGAGCAGTACTTC
TRBJ1-2 - TRBV20-1 many CSAERTDYGYTF TGCAGTGCGGAACGGACAGACTATGGCTACACCTTC
TRBJ1-1 - TRBV6-1 many CASSDTPAGRGAFF TGTGCCAGCAGTGACACCCCTGCTGGACGGGGAGCTTTCTTT
TRBJ2-5 - TRBV30 many CAWSSGAVLGKETQYF TGTGCCTGGAGTTCCGGCGCGGTTTTGGGTAAAGAGACCCAGTACTTC
TRBJ2-3 TRBD2 TRBV20-1 many CSAKTRLAETDTQYF TGCAGTGCGAAGACGCGACTAGCGGAAACAGATACGCAGTATTTT
TRBJ2-7 - TRBV6-2/TRBV6-3 few CASSYFGWKDEQYF TGTGCCAGCAGTTACTTTGGGTGGAAGGACGAGCAGTACTTC
TRBJ1-1 - TRBV7-2 many CASSFVAEAFF TGTGCCAGCAGCTTTGTTGCCGAAGCTTTCTTT
TRBJ1-2 - TRBV20-1 many CSARDGGSPHGYTF TGCAGTGCTAGAGATGGGGGCAGCCCCCATGGCTACACCTTC
TRBJ2-5 - TRBV18 many CASSPGLQETQYF TGTGCCAGCTCACCGGGCCTCCAAGAGACCCAGTACTTC
TRBJ1-4 TRBD1 TRBV3-1 many CASSQGTGGAEKLFF TGTGCCAGCAGCCAAGGGACAGGGGGCGCTGAAAAACTGTTTTTT
TRBJ1-2 - TRBV2 many CASSDTYPYGYTF TGTGCCAGCAGTGATACATATCCTTATGGCTACACCTTC
TRBJ1-1 - TRBV30 many CAWREGLNTEAFF TGTGCCTGGAGAGAGGGCTTGAACACTGAAGCTTTCTTT
TRBJ2-7 - TRBV27 many CASSSRTGAGLGEQYF TGTGCCAGCAGTTCCCGGACAGGAGCGGGGTTGGGAGAGCAGTACTTC
TRBJ2-2 TRBD2 TRBV6-2/TRBV6-3 medium-sized CAICSGKGDTGELFF TGTGCCATCTGTAGCGGGAAGGGGGACACCGGGGAGCTGTTTTTT
TRBJ2-1 - TRBV11-2 many CASRQLAYNEQFF TGTGCCTCACGGCAACTAGCCTACAATGAGCAGTTCTTC
TRBJ2-1 TRBD2 TRBV28 many CASSSPGLAGPSTFRDEQFF TGTGCCAGCAGTTCCCCTGGACTAGCGGGGCCATCAACTTTCCGGGATGAGCAGTTCTTC
TRBJ1-2 - TRBV7-2 many CASSLQGFGYGYTF TGTGCCAGCAGCTTACAGGGGTTCGGGTATGGCTACACCTTC
TRBJ1-1 - TRBV5-6 many CASSLLTAEAFF TGTGCCAGCAGCTTGTTGACAGCCGAAGCTTTCTTT
TRBJ2-3 TRBD2 TRBV2 many CASRVAGGTDTQYF TGTGCCAGCAGAGTAGCGGGAGGAACAGATACGCAGTATTTT
TRBJ2-5 - TRBV19 few CASSLEEGTQYF TGTGCCAGTAGTCTGGAGGAGGGGACCCAGTACTTC
TRBJ1-5 - TRBV30 many CAWSVQGFQPQHF TGTGCCTGGAGTGTACAGGGTTTCCAGCCCCAGCATTTT
TRBJ2-1 - TRBV7-2 many CASSLVSGQYNEQFF TGTGCCAGCAGCTTAGTGTCAGGCCAGTACAATGAGCAGTTCTTC
TRBJ2-2 - TRBV11-3 many CASSLEGTGELFF TGTGCCAGCAGCTTAGAGGGGACCGGGGAGCTGTTTTTT
TRBJ2-7 TRBD1 TRBV29-1 many CSVVPRGHYEQYF TGCAGCGTTGTTCCCAGGGGGCACTACGAGCAGTACTTC
TRBJ2-1 TRBD2 TRBV7-6 many CASSSGPTSGRGNEQFF TGTGCCAGCAGCTCAGGCCCAACTAGCGGGAGGGGCAATGAGCAGTTCTTC
TRBJ2-3 - TRBV27 many CASSSRGRTDTQYF TGTGCCAGCAGTTCCCGGGGGCGGACAGATACGCAGTATTTT
TRBJ1-2 - TRBV28 many CASSLPGLQLNYGYTF TGTGCCAGCAGTTTGCCAGGACTGCAACTTAACTATGGCTACACCTTC
TRBJ2-6 - TRBV9 many CASTTAGGANVLTF TGTGCCAGCACCACCGCGGGGGGGGCCAACGTCCTGACTTTC
TRBJ2-1 - TRBV6-1 few CASSASRVHQFF TGTGCCAGCAGTGCCTCCAGGGTTCATCAGTTCTTC
TRBJ1-3 - TRBV5-6 many CASSVGLGAEGNTIYF TGTGCCAGCAGCGTGGGCTTAGGCGCGGAAGGAAACACCATATATTTT
TRBJ1-1 - TRBV28 many CASTRAGLNTEAFF TGTGCCAGCACCCGGGCGGGATTGAACACTGAAGCTTTCTTT
TRBJ1-1 - TRBV27 many CASTPRGGGQNTEAFF TGTGCCAGCACTCCTCGTGGTGGAGGACAGAACACTGAAGCTTTCTTT
TRBJ2-7 TRBD2 TRBV20-1 many CSARATSGSGEQYF TGCAGTGCTAGAGCAACTAGCGGGAGTGGCGAGCAGTACTTC
TRBJ2-7 TRBD2 TRBV27 many CASSLAGGPTLTYEQYF TGTGCCAGCAGTTTAGCGGGAGGGCCCACTTTAACCTACGAGCAGTACTTC
TRBJ2-1 - TRBV3-1 few CASSQMAGSNEQFF TGTGCCAGCAGCCAAATGGCTGGGTCCAATGAGCAGTTCTTC
TRBJ1-5 - TRBV12-3/TRBV12-4 many CASSLARGGNPLGNQPQHF TGTGCCAGCAGTTTAGCGCGAGGCGGGAATCCTTTAGGCAATCAGCCCCAGCATTTT
TRBJ2-1 - TRBV4-3 many CASSQELDSYNEQFF TGCGCCAGCAGCCAAGAGTTGGACTCTTACAATGAGCAGTTCTTC
TRBJ1-1 - TRBV6-6 many CASSYSLGGDTEAFF TGTGCCAGCAGTTACTCCCTGGGGGGGGACACTGAAGCTTTCTTT
TRBJ2-7 TRBD2 TRBV11-3 many CASSPATLASGTYEQYF TGTGCCAGCAGCCCCGCTACCCTTGCTAGCGGTACCTACGAGCAGTACTTC
TRBJ1-5 - TRBV6-1 many CASRGQPYSNQPQHF TGTGCCAGCCGAGGACAGCCTTATAGCAATCAGCCCCAGCATTTT
TRBJ1-4 - TRBV5-1 many CASSLGGRGNEKLFF TGCGCCAGCAGCTTGGGAGGAAGGGGTAATGAAAAACTGTTTTTT
TRBJ2-7 - TRBV28 many CASSLWGRSGSSYEQYF TGTGCCAGCAGTTTATGGGGTAGGAGCGGAAGCTCCTACGAGCAGTACTTC
TRBJ2-1 TRBD2 TRBV27 many CASMAGGNEQFF TGTGCCAGCATGGCGGGGGGCAATGAGCAGTTCTTC
TRBJ1-3 - TRBV20-1 many CSAQGGAGGNTIYF TGCAGTGCCCAAGGGGGAGCGGGAGGAAACACCATATATTTT
TRBJ2-7 TRBD1 TRBV28 - CASIFSGGSYEQHF TGTGCCAGTATTTTTTCAGGGGGCTCCTACGAGCAGCACTTC
TRBJ2-5 - TRBV7-2 many CASSFPGEETQYF TGTGCCAGCAGCTTCCCCGGGGAGGAGACCCAGTACTTC
TRBJ2-5 - TRBV30 many CAWSLGLGSQETQYF TGTGCCTGGAGTTTGGGGTTGGGCAGCCAAGAGACCCAGTACTTC
TRBJ2-3 - TRBV6-1 - CASSAGGTDTQYF TGTGCCAGCAGTGCGGGAGGCACAGATACGCAGTATTTT